The subject of this entry is one T cell receptor (beta chain). The sample originates from a study of blood T cell repertoires in COVID-19. The germline V gene encodes CDR1 LGHDT and CDR2 YNNKEL (reference sequence). This CDR3 comprises 15 residues. The V and J ends lost 0 bases and 6 bases respectively, with 12 bases between them. TCRdb keeps only in-frame clones here, not all; method: immunoSEQ multiplex PCR. The sample carries 95,000 to 120,000 clones, less than 75% recorded once. The sequencing input was peripheral blood. The TCR was taken from a middle-aged woman with acute or convalescent COVID-19. The chain links TRBV3-1 (or the pseudogene TRBV3-2) to TRBJ1-5, with a possible D match to TRBD1 (5 bases). The CDR3: CASSQDRRGAQPQHF. CDR3 DNA: TGTGCCAGCAGCCAAGACCGAAGGGGTGCTCAGCCCCAGCATTTT.